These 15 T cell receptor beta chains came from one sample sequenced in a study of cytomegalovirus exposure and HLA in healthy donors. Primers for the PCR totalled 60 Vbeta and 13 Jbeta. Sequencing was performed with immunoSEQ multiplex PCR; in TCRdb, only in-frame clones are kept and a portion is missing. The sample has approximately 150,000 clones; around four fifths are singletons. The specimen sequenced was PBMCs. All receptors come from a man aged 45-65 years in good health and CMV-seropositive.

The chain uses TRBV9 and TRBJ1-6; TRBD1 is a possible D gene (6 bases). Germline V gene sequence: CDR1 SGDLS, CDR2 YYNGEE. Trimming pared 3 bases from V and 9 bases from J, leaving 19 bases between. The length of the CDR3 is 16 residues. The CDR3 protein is CASSARGGGMGSPLHF. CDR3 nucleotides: TGTGCCAGCAGCGCCCGAGGGGGGGGAATGGGTTCACCCCTCCACTTT.

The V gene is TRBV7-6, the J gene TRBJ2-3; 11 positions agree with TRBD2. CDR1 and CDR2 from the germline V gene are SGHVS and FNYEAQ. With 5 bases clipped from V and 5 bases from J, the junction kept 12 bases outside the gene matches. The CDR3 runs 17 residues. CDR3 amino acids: CASSHSSIAGGEDTQYF. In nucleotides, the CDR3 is TGTGCCAGCAGCCACTCAAGCATAGCGGGGGGGGAAGATACGCAGTATTTT.

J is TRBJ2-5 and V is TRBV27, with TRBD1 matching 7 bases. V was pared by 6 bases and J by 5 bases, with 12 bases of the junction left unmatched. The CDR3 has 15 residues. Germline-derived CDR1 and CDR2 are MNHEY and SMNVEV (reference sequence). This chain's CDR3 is CASRRQGLVGETQYF. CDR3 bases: TGTGCCAGCAGACGACAGGGTTTAGTCGGGGAGACCCAGTACTTC.

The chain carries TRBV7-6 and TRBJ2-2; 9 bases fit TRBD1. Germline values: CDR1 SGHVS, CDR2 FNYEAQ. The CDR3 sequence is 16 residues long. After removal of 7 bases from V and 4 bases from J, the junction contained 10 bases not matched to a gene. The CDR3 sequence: CASNPRLGQGTGELFF. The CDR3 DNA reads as TGTGCCAGCAACCCCCGATTGGGACAGGGCACCGGGGAGCTGTTTTTT.

The CDR3 DNA reads as TGTGCCAGCAGCCCTAGCCTACTAGCAGGAGAGCAGTACTTC. As protein: CASSPSLLAGEQYF. The J gene is TRBJ2-7, the V gene TRBV4-2; weak D call: TRBD2 (6 bases). V was pared by 4 bases and J by 7 bases, with 17 bases between. From germline, CDR1 is LGHNA and CDR2 YNFKEQ. The CDR3 is 14 amino acids.

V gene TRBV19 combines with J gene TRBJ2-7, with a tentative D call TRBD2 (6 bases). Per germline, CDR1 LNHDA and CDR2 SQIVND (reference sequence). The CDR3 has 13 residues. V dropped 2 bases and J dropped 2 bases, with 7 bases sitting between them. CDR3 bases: TGTGCCAGTAGTATACGGGAGACCTACGAGCAGTACTTC. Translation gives CASSIRETYEQYF.

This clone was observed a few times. CDR3 sequence reads: CASSVGGLAGGGGETQYF. CDR3 nucleotide sequence: TGTGCCAGCAGCGTAGGGGGTCTAGCGGGAGGTGGTGGAGAGACCCAGTACTTC. This chain connects TRBV9 to TRBJ2-5; TRBD2 aligns across 11 bases. Germline V gene sequence: CDR1 SGDLS, CDR2 YYNGEE. The CDR3 has 18 residues. V was pared by 0 bases and J by 4 bases, with 11 bases of the junction left unmatched.

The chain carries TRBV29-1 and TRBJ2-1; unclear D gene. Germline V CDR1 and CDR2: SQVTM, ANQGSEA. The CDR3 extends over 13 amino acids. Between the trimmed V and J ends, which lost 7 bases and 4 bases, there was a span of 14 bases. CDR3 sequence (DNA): TGCAGCGCCGTTTGGCTCGAATACAATGAGCAGTTCTTC. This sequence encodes CSAVWLEYNEQFF.

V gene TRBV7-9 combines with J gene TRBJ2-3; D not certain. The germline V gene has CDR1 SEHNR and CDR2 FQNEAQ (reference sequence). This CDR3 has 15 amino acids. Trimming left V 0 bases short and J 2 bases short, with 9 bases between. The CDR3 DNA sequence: TGTGCCAGCAGCTTAGCGCTGACACTCACAGATACGCAGTATTTT. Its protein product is CASSLALTLTDTQYF.

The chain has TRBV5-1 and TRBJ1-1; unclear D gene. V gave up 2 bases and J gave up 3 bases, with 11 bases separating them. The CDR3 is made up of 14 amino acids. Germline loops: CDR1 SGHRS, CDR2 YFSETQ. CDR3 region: CASSLQFPHTEAFF. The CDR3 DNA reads TGCGCCAGCAGCTTACAGTTCCCCCACACTGAAGCTTTCTTT.

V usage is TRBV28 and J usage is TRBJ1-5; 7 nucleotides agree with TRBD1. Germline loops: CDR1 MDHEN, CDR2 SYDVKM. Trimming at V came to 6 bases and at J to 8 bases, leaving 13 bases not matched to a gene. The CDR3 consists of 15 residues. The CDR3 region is CASRPTGTAMEPQHF. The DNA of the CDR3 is TGTGCCAGCAGACCCACCGGGACAGCCATGGAGCCCCAGCATTTT. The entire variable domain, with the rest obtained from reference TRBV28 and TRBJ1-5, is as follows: DVKVTQSSRYLVKRTGEKVFLECVQDMDHENMFWYRQDPGLGLRLIYFSYDVKMKEKGDIPEGYSVSREKKERFSLILESASTNQTSMYLCASRPTGTAMEPQHFGDGTRLSIL.

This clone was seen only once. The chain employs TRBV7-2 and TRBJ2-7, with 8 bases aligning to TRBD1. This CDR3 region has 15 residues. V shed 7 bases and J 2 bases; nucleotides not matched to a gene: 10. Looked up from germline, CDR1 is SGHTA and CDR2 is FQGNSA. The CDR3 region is CASTPGQGSTYEQYF. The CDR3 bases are TGTGCCAGCACCCCCGGACAGGGTTCTACCTACGAGCAGTACTTC.

The CDR3 DNA reads TGTGCCAGCAGCGGGGGACTAGCGGGAGGAGGCAGGAGCTATGAGCAGTACTTC. Its protein is CASSGGLAGGGRSYEQYF. This chain uses TRBV7-8 with TRBJ2-7; 15 bases map to TRBD2. Germline V CDR1 and CDR2: SGHVS, FQNEAQ. This CDR3 contains 18 residues. J was trimmed by 7 bases and V by 5 bases; bases with no gene match: 15.

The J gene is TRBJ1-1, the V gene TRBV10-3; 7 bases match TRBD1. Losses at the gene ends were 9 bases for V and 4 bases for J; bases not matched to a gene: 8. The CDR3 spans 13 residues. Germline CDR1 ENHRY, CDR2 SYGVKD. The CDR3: CAIGTVGGTEAFF. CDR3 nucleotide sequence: TGTGCCATAGGGACAGTTGGTGGCACTGAAGCTTTCTTT.

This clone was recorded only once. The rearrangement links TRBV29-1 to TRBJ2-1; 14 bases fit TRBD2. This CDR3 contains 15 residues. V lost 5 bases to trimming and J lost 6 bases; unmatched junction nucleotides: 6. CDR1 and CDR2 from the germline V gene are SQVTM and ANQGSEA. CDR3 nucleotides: TGCAGCGTTCGTGGACTAGCGGGGGGAGCCAATGAGCAGTTCTTC. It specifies CSVRGLAGGANEQFF.